The 32 T cell receptor beta chains listed next were all sequenced from one sample in a study of molecular identifiers for immune sequencing clone quantification. TCRdb re-called the PCR reads through MiXCR, storing one row per CDR3 protein. The profile shows about 640,000 distinct CDR3 sequences, less than 20% of them singletons. Sequenced material: naive CD8+ T cells from blood, with Jurkat cell RNA spiked in. Regarding subset: FACS-sorted CD8+CD4-CCR7+CD45RA+ naive T cells. These receptors all come from a human donor in good health. Some libraries in this study had Jurkat cell RNA spiked in.

Of note for this clonotype: A read error may be the cause here, since a much bigger clone is one base away. The chain carries TRBV20-1 and TRBJ2-7; a weak D match, TRBD1 (5 bases). Germline CDR1 is DFQATT and CDR2 is SNEGSKA (reference sequence). The CDR3 totals 13 residues. Written as DNA, the CDR3 is TGCAGTGCTAGAGTCCCAGGGTCCTACGGGCAGTACTTC. Its translation: CSARVPGSYGQYF.

This clonotype has just a few counts. V and J are TRBV7-9 and TRBJ1-1, with D unresolved. The germline V gene has CDR1 SEHNR and CDR2 FQNEAQ (reference sequence). V was shortened by 0 bases and J by 1 base, with 6 bases between the two germline ends. The CDR3 is 14 residues long. This chain's CDR3 is CASSLAWENTEAFF. The CDR3 DNA is TGTGCCAGCAGCTTAGCCTGGGAGAACACTGAAGCTTTCTTT. The full variable domain, with the rest looked up from reference TRBV7-9 and TRBJ1-1, is DTGVSQNPRHKITKRGQNVTFRCDPISEHNRLYWYRQTLGQGPEFLTYFQNEAQLEKSRLLSDRFSAERPKGSFSTLEIQRTEQGDSAMYLCASSLAWENTEAFFGQGTRLTVV.

This clonotype showed up many times. The V and J genes are TRBV7-6 and TRBJ2-2; 9 nucleotides agree with TRBD2. The CDR3 loop spans 17 amino acids. Germline V gene lookup returns CDR1 SGHVS and CDR2 FNYEAQ. Losses at the gene ends were 2 bases for V and 1 base for J; bases not matched to a gene: 5. The CDR3 bases are TGTGCCAGCAGCTTAACGTATAGCGGGAGGAACACCGGGGAGCTGTTTTTT. Its translation: CASSLTYSGRNTGELFF. Using reference TRBV7-6 and TRBJ2-2 for the parts outside the CDR3, the full variable domain is GAGVSQSPRYKVTKRGQDVALRCDPISGHVSLYWYRQALGQGPEFLTYFNYEAQQDKSGLPNDRFSAERPEGSISTLTIQRTEQRDSAMYRCASSLTYSGRNTGELFFGEGSRLTVL.

V usage is TRBV19 and J usage is TRBJ2-2; 10 bases match TRBD1. Germline V CDR1 and CDR2: LNHDA, SQIVND (reference sequence). The CDR3 sequence is 16 residues long. J lost 4 bases, V lost 7 bases, and 9 bases had no gene match. CDR3 in amino acids: CASMNRDRGFTGELFF. The CDR3 region has the DNA TGTGCCAGTATGAACCGGGACAGGGGTTTCACCGGGGAGCTGTTTTTT.

As to this clonotype: A much bigger clone sits one base away, suggesting this may be a read error. This chain joins TRBV6-2 or TRBV6-3 and TRBJ2-3; D gene uncertain. Trimming left V 5 bases short and J 4 bases short, with 7 bases between. The CDR3 length is 12 residues. From germline, CDR1 is MNHEY and CDR2 SVGEGT. The CDR3 spells CASSPCADTQYF. The CDR3 DNA is TGTGCCAGCAGTCCCTGCGCAGATACGCAGTATTTT.

The chain is built from TRBV19 and TRBJ2-7; TRBD1 matches at 9 bases. The germline V gene has CDR1 LNHDA and CDR2 SQIVND (reference sequence). V lost 5 bases to trimming and J lost 6 bases; unmatched junction nucleotides: 8. This CDR3 has 14 residues. The CDR3 DNA follows: TGTGCCAGTAGTGAGAGGACAGGGGTATCCGAGCAGTACTTC. The encoded protein is CASSERTGVSEQYF.

This clonotype was observed at least ten times. This rearrangement joins TRBV7-2 to TRBJ2-7, with 11 bases fitting TRBD2. This CDR3 spans 16 amino acids. CDR1 and CDR2 (germline): SGHTA, FQGNSA. V lost 0 bases, J lost 5 bases, and 6 bases stayed unmatched. The CDR3 coding sequence is TGTGCCAGCAGCTTAGCTACACTAGCGGGAGCCCACGAGCAGTACTTC. Its protein is CASSLATLAGAHEQYF.

This clonotype was found many times. The V and J genes are TRBV20-1 and TRBJ2-2; D is uncertain. In germline, CDR1 is DFQATT, CDR2 SNEGSKA (reference sequence). The CDR3 length is 15 residues. V lost 0 bases to trimming and J lost 5 bases, with 13 bases between them. The CDR3 sequence is CSARDLQESTGELFF. CDR3 DNA: TGCAGTGCTAGAGATCTCCAGGAAAGTACCGGGGAGCTGTTTTTT.

The V gene is TRBV20-1, the J gene TRBJ2-7; 7 bases agree with TRBD1. V trimming: 5 bases; J trimming: 4 bases; junction bases outside the gene matches: 8. There are 13 residues in the CDR3. Germline V lookup: CDR1 DFQATT, CDR2 SNEGSKA (reference sequence). The CDR3, as DNA: TGCAGTGCTGAGGGACAGACTTTTTACGAGCAGTACTTC. Its translation: CSAEGQTFYEQYF.

The chain employs TRBV9 and TRBJ1-5; D might be TRBD1 (6 bases). The V end lost 4 bases, the J end lost 3 bases, and 14 bases lay between the germline ends. The CDR3 covers 15 residues. Looked up from germline, CDR1 is SGDLS and CDR2 is YYNGEE. The CDR3 region has the DNA TGTGCCAGCAGCCCCGACGGGACAAACAATCAGCCCCAGCATTTT. Protein: CASSPDGTNNQPQHF.

This chain uses TRBV5-6 with TRBJ2-1; D is possibly TRBD1 or TRBD2 (5 bases each). Trimming pared 4 bases from V and 2 bases from J, leaving 19 bases between. This CDR3 is built from 17 residues. From germline, CDR1 is SGHDT and CDR2 YYEEEE. The CDR3 DNA reads TGTGCCAGCAGCGGTGGGACGGCGGTGGGGCCCTACAATGAGCAGTTCTTC. Its protein is CASSGGTAVGPYNEQFF.

This clonotype was found many times. The gene calls are TRBV21-1 and TRBJ1-1; TRBD1, the D gene given by the table, was not confirmed from the DNA. TRBV21-1 is a pseudogene. The CDR3 loop spans 18 amino acids. The CDR3 coding sequence is TGTGCCAACCCCCCGTTTTTACAGGCAACAAGAACGAACACTGAAGCTTTCTTT. It translates to CANPPFLQATRTNTEAFF.

This clonotype turned up a few times. The V call is TRBV11-2, the J call TRBJ2-1, with TRBD2 matching 8 bases. The CDR3 totals 16 residues. After removal of 1 base from V and 8 bases from J, the junction contained 10 bases not matched to a gene. CDR1 SGHAT and CDR2 FQNNGV come from the germline V gene. The CDR3 region has the DNA TGTGCCAGCAGCTTAGTAGTTTCGGGGGGGCTCTATGAGCAGTTCTTC. Amino acid sequence: CASSLVVSGGLYEQFF.

Points on this clonotype: Since a much larger clone is just one base distant, this may be a read error. The rearrangement joins TRBV2 to TRBJ2-7; D perhaps matches TRBD2 (6 bases). The CDR3 has 15 amino acids. Germline V gene data show CDR1 as SNHLY and CDR2 as FYNNEI. The V and J ends lost 8 bases and 0 bases respectively, with 17 bases between them. As DNA, the CDR3 is TGTGCCAGCGGTCAGTCCTACGGGAGCTCCTACGAGCAGTACTTC. This codes for CASGQSYGSSYEQYF.

This clonotype was recorded at least ten times. The rearrangement links TRBV4-3 to TRBJ2-7; D remains unclear. Germline V gene lookup returns CDR1 LGHNA and CDR2 YSLEER. The length of the CDR3 is 14 residues. V lost 0 bases and J 2 bases, leaving 8 bases between the germline ends. The CDR3 here is CASSQDATTYEQYF. The CDR3 nucleotides are TGCGCCAGCAGCCAAGATGCAACCACCTACGAGCAGTACTTC.

With respect to this clonotype: Likely a read error: the CDR3 ends without its conserved phenylalanine or tryptophan. The chain links TRBV11-2 to TRBJ2-6, with D perhaps TRBD1 (5 bases). The CDR3 sequence is 16 residues long. The germline V gene encodes CDR1 SGHAT and CDR2 FQNNGV. Trimming left V 0 bases short and J 4 bases short, with 10 bases between. This CDR3 reads CASSLDWGAGANVLTS. CDR3 nucleotides: TGTGCCAGCAGCTTAGACTGGGGCGCAGGGGCCAACGTCCTGACTTCC.

This clonotype has ten or more counts. The rearrangement links TRBV6-5 to TRBJ2-7; 11 nucleotides line up with TRBD1. Losses at the gene ends were 4 bases for V and 7 bases for J; bases not matched to a gene: 6. The CDR3 loop spans 14 amino acids. Germline CDR1 reads MNHEY; CDR2 reads SVGAGI. This chain's CDR3 is CASSLRTGGKEQYF. The CDR3 DNA is TGTGCCAGCAGTTTGAGGACAGGGGGCAAGGAGCAGTACTTC.

This clonotype was observed at least ten times. CDR3 loop: CASSLMTPSGGTYEQYF. The CDR3 DNA is TGTGCCAGCAGCCTTATGACCCCTAGCGGGGGGACCTACGAGCAGTACTTC. The rearrangement joins TRBV27 to TRBJ2-7, with 11 bases that match TRBD2. The CDR3 totals 17 residues. The junction had 12 bases not matched to a gene; V was cut back by 6 bases and J by 2 bases. The germline V gene has CDR1 MNHEY and CDR2 SMNVEV (reference sequence).

This clonotype was counted many times. This chain links TRBV20-1 with TRBJ2-7; D remains ambiguous. The CDR3 length is 12 residues. Deletions cut 2 bases from V and 1 base from J, with 6 bases between. Germline CDR1 is DFQATT and CDR2 is SNEGSKA (reference sequence). The CDR3 sequence: CSARWQSYEQYF. For the CDR3, the DNA is TGCAGTGCTAGATGGCAGTCCTACGAGCAGTACTTC.

This clonotype showed up many times. The J gene is TRBJ2-7, the V gene TRBV19, with 9 bases matching TRBD1. J was trimmed by 2 bases and V by 7 bases; bases with no gene match: 6. This CDR3 is built from 14 residues. Germline loops: CDR1 LNHDA, CDR2 SQIVND (reference sequence). CDR3 sequence reads: CASTPGTGTYEQYF. The CDR3, as DNA: TGTGCCAGTACCCCCGGGACAGGGACCTACGAGCAGTACTTC.

As concerns this clonotype: A much larger clone sits a single nucleotide away, making a read error possible. This chain uses TRBV7-9 with TRBJ2-1; 12 bases are a match to TRBD2. The V segment lost 10 bases and the J segment 10 bases; nucleotides outside the gene matches: 14. The CDR3 is 15 residues long. The germline V gene encodes CDR1 SEHNR and CDR2 FQNEAQ (reference sequence). The CDR3 here is CANNLAGGPLKEQFF. The CDR3 bases are TGTGCCAACAATCTAGCGGGAGGGCCGCTTAAGGAGCAGTTCTTC.

This clonotype was detected only once. With a much larger clone just one base away, this may be a read error. CDR3 DNA: TGTGCCAGCAGTGACGGCTATAGCAATCAGTCCCAGCATTTT. Encoded protein: CASSDGYSNQSQHF. The V gene is TRBV2, the J gene TRBJ1-5; D ambiguous. The CDR3 is 14 residues long. Germline V gene sequence: CDR1 SNHLY, CDR2 FYNNEI.

This clonotype was observed at least ten times. The chain recombines TRBV7-9 with TRBJ1-5; no firm D call. The CDR3 has 15 residues. With 0 bases removed from V and 1 base from J, the gap between germline ends came to 7 bases. Germline CDR1 SEHNR, CDR2 FQNEAQ (reference sequence). In nucleotides, the CDR3 is TGTGCCAGCAGCTTAGCGACGACAAGCAATCAGCCCCAGCATTTT. Its protein product is CASSLATTSNQPQHF.

This chain uses TRBV9 with TRBJ2-7; 7 bases are a match to TRBD1. Germline V CDR1 and CDR2: SGDLS, YYNGEE. V lost 4 bases to trimming and J lost 0 bases; unmatched junction nucleotides: 10. The CDR3 has 16 amino acids. CDR3 sequence reads: CASSSYDRASSYEQYF. Written as DNA, the CDR3 is TGTGCCAGCAGCTCCTACGACAGGGCAAGCTCCTACGAGCAGTACTTC. Supplemented by reference TRBV9 and TRBJ2-7, the full variable domain reads DSGVTQTPKHLITATGQRVTLRCSPRSGDLSVYWYQQSLDQGLQFLIQYYNGEERAKGNILERFSAQQFPDLHSELNLSSLELGDSALYFCASSSYDRASSYEQYFGPGTRLTVT.

Worth noting for this clonotype: A much larger clone sits a single nucleotide away, making a read error possible. The rearrangement joins TRBV4-2 to TRBJ1-1; D gene uncertain. V was pared by 1 base and J by 4 bases, with 13 bases between. This CDR3 is 15 amino acids long. Germline V gene sequence: CDR1 LGHNA, CDR2 YNFKEQ. As DNA, the CDR3 is TGTGCCAGCAGCCAAGGTGGGCACATGAGCACTGAAGCTTTCTTT. It yields the protein CASSQGGHMSTEAFF.

There are many counts of this clonotype. The rearrangement uses TRBV28 and TRBJ2-7, with 9 bases identical to TRBD1. The V gene end was trimmed by 3 bases and the J gene end by 5 bases; junction bases not matched to a gene: 11. The V gene's germline CDR1 is MDHEN and CDR2 SYDVKM. The CDR3 is 16 amino acids. In nucleotides, the CDR3 is TGTGCCAGCAGTTTCCGAGACAGGGGGTTTCCCCACGAGCAGTACTTC. It encodes CASSFRDRGFPHEQYF.

As for this clonotype: Just one base apart from a much larger clone, this may be a read error. The missing conserved phenylalanine or tryptophan at the end of this CDR3 makes a read error likely. The chain has TRBV19 and TRBJ1-1; D unclear. The germline V gene has CDR1 LNHDA and CDR2 SQIVND (reference sequence). Trimming pared 4 bases from V and 0 bases from J, leaving 9 bases between. There are 14 residues in the CDR3. The CDR3 here is CASSNGAVNTEAFS. The CDR3 bases are TGTGCCAGTAGTAACGGAGCCGTGAACACTGAAGCTTTCTCT.

This clonotype was detected ten times or more. This rearrangement joins TRBV11-2 to TRBJ1-1; 8 bases agree with TRBD1. The CDR3 sequence is 15 residues long. Germline V lookup: CDR1 SGHAT, CDR2 FQNNGV. With V trimmed by 4 bases and J by 2 bases, 6 bases remained unmatched. Here the CDR3 reads CASSYLTGANTEAFF. CDR3 coding DNA: TGTGCCAGCAGCTACCTGACAGGGGCTAACACTGAAGCTTTCTTT. Together with reference TRBV11-2 and TRBJ1-1, the CDR3 gives the full variable domain: EAGVAQSPRYKIIEKRQSVAFWCNPISGHATLYWYQQILGQGPKLLIQFQNNGVVDDSQLPKDRFSAERLKGVDSTLKIQPAKLEDSAVYLCASSYLTGANTEAFFGQGTRLTVV.

This clonotype was counted ten times or more. V and J are TRBV7-9 and TRBJ2-3, with unresolved D. Trimming took 5 bases from V and 2 from J, leaving 17 bases between them. The CDR3 spans 16 residues. CDR1 and CDR2 from the germline V gene are SEHNR and FQNEAQ (reference sequence). The CDR3 is CASSPTESPFTDTQYF. The DNA of the CDR3 is TGTGCCAGCAGCCCAACAGAGTCCCCTTTCACAGATACGCAGTATTTT.

The chain recombines TRBV6-5 with TRBJ1-2; D call uncertain. V lost 4 bases and J lost 7, with 16 bases in between. From germline, CDR1 is MNHEY and CDR2 SVGAGI. This CDR3 is built from 14 residues. CDR3 protein: CASSWSSDIRGYTF. The CDR3 coding sequence is TGTGCCAGCAGTTGGTCAAGTGACATACGTGGCTACACCTTC.

A note on this clonotype: The germline gene is not matched at one end of the junction; a read error may be the cause. The chain couples TRBV5-1 to TRBJ2-3; D possibly corresponds to TRBD2 (5 bases). This CDR3 spans 16 amino acids. Germline CDR1 reads SGHRS; CDR2 reads YFSETQ. CDR3 protein: CASSPSHPFSTDSQYF. The CDR3 DNA reads TGCGCCAGCAGCCCTAGCCATCCCTTTAGCACAGATTCGCAGTATTTT.

This clonotype was detected ten times or more. V usage is TRBV20-1 and J usage is TRBJ2-2, with TRBD1 identical over 8 bases. Germline lookup yields CDR1 DFQATT and CDR2 SNEGSKA (reference sequence). CDR3 length: 16 residues. The V segment lost 4 bases and the J segment 1 base; nucleotides outside the gene matches: 8. For the CDR3, the DNA is TGCAGTGCTACCAGTCGGGACAGGAGGAACACCGGGGAGCTGTTTTTT. Its translation: CSATSRDRRNTGELFF.